This T cell receptor (beta chain) was identified during a study of technical replicates of blood from several donors. Profiling relied on immunoSEQ multiplex PCR, and the TCRdb table lists in-frame clones only, not all of them. The profile shows over 70,000 clones, roughly 94% of them singletons. The CDR3 extends over 15 amino acids. Germline CDR1 is LGHNA and CDR2 is YSLEER. Trimming cost V 0 bases and J 0 bases, with 9 bases left between them. Material: T cells isolated from PBMCs. The V call is TRBV4-3, the J call TRBJ2-7; D might be TRBD1 (5 bases). The sequence came from a human donor in good health. The CDR3 here is CASSQDRAPSYEQYF. CDR3 sequence (DNA): TGCGCCAGCAGCCAAGACAGGGCTCCCTCCTACGAGCAGTACTTC.